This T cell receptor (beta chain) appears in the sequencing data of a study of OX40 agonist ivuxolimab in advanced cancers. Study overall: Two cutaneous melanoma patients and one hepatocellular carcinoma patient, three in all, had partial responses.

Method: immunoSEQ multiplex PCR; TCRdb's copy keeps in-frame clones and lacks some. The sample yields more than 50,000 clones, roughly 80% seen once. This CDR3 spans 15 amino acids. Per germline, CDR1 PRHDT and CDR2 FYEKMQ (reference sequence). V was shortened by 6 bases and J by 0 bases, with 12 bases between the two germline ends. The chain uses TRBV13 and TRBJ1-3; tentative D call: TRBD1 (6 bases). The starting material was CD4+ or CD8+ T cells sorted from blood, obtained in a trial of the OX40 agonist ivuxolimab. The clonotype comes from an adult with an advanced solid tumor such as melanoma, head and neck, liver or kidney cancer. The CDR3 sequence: CASRITGSSGNTIYF. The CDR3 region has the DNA TGTGCCAGCAGAATTACAGGGAGCTCTGGAAACACCATATATTTT.